Sequencing of this T cell receptor (beta chain) was carried out in a study of blood T cell repertoires in COVID-19. In the original analysis: Reference gene primer amplification in the assay estimated nucleated cell counts. Repertoires were generated with immunoSEQ multiplex PCR, while TCRdb's copy carries only in-frame clones and drops some. V, J and clone size derive from that table, while D and trimming were established from the DNA sequence. The profile shows about 340,000 clones, 83% of them singletons. The V and J ends lost 1 base and 0 bases respectively, with 11 bases between them. The V gene's germline CDR1 is SGHRS and CDR2 YFSETQ. This CDR3 is built from 16 residues.

The clonotype originates from a man under 40 with active or convalescent COVID-19. The chain joins TRBV5-1 to TRBJ1-3, with no clear D. Sequenced input: peripheral blood. The DNA of the CDR3 is TGCGCCAGCAGCTTGCTTGGCGGGCTCTCTGGAAACACCATATATTTT. As protein: CASSLLGGLSGNTIYF.